A single sample is the source of the 24 T cell receptor beta chains below, sequenced in a study of neurological immune-mediated disorders. MiXCR was run by TCRdb on the 5' RACE reads, yielding one entry per CDR3 protein. Here the sample spans about 120,000 distinct CDR3 sequences, roughly 3.2% being singletons. The material sequenced was PBMCs. Every receptor here comes from a woman aged 25 to 45 with multiple sclerosis.

The sample holds many counts of this clonotype. V and J are TRBV7-9 and TRBJ1-1; D call uncertain. The germline V gene encodes CDR1 SEHNR and CDR2 FQNEAQ (reference sequence). V was cut by 4 bases and J by 2 bases, with 8 bases left in between. The CDR3 is 13 residues long. The CDR3 here is CASSSHGNTEAFF. CDR3 sequence (DNA): TGTGCCAGCAGCTCGCACGGAAACACTGAAGCTTTCTTT.

This clonotype has a count of ten or more. V usage is TRBV7-2 and J usage is TRBJ1-1; 7 bases are shared with TRBD1. Trimming cost V 4 bases and J 3 bases; bases outside gene matches: 2. CDR3 length: 13 residues. Germline CDR1 SGHTA, CDR2 FQGNSA. DNA for the CDR3: TGTGCCAGCAGCTACGACAGGGACACTGAAGCTTTCTTT. It is translated as CASSYDRDTEAFF. Full variable domain (missing parts from reference TRBV7-2 and TRBJ1-1): GAGVSQSPSNKVTEKGKDVELRCDPISGHTALYWYRQSLGQGLEFLIYFQGNSAPDKSGLPSDRFSAERTGGSVSTLTIQRTQQEDSAVYLCASSYDRDTEAFFGQGTRLTVV.

This clonotype was found many times. The chain uses TRBV29-1 and TRBJ2-5; D is uncertain. The ends were cut back, 2 bases at V and 0 bases at J, with 13 bases in the middle. This CDR3 comprises 15 residues. Germline values: CDR1 SQVTM, CDR2 ANQGSEA. CDR3 coding DNA: TGCAGCGTTGAAAAAGGGTCAGCATACCAAGAGACCCAGTACTTC. Translated, it gives CSVEKGSAYQETQYF.

Many counts were recorded for this clonotype. J is TRBJ2-2 and V is TRBV7-9; D is unclear. The CDR3 spans 14 residues. Germline CDR1 reads SEHNR; CDR2 reads FQNEAQ (reference sequence). Trimming removed 10 bases from V and 4 bases from J, with 16 bases in between. CDR3 DNA: TGTGCCATTAAGATCCCGCCCTTCACCGGGGAGCTGTTTTTT. It codes for CAIKIPPFTGELFF.

This clonotype was recorded at least ten times. V usage is TRBV3-1 and J usage is TRBJ2-1, with a weak D call TRBD1 (5 bases). Germline CDR1 reads LGHDT; CDR2 reads YNNKEL (reference sequence). The CDR3 is 15 residues long. V dropped 1 base and J dropped 2 bases, with 9 bases sitting between them. CDR3 bases: TGTGCCAGCAGCCAAGGGTTACAGGCCTACAATGAGCAGTTCTTC. The encoded protein is CASSQGLQAYNEQFF.

This clonotype appeared many times. V usage is TRBV5-1 and J usage is TRBJ2-6, with 8 positions matching TRBD1. The trim removed 4 bases at V and 0 bases at J, leaving 6 bases unmatched. CDR3 length: 17 residues. Germline-derived CDR1 and CDR2 are SGHRS and YFSETQ. CDR3 in DNA: TGCGCCAGCAGCGCGCCTACAGGGGGCTCTGGGGCCAACGTCCTGACTTTC. It encodes CASSAPTGGSGANVLTF. Together with reference TRBV5-1 and TRBJ2-6, the CDR3 gives the full variable domain: KAGVTQTPRYLIKTRGQQVTLSCSPISGHRSVSWYQQTPGQGLQFLFEYFSETQRNKGNFPGRFSGRQFSNSRSEMNVSTLELGDSALYLCASSAPTGGSGANVLTFGAGSRLTVL.

This clonotype was counted ten times or more. The chain is built from TRBV5-1 and TRBJ1-2, with unresolved D. CDR1 and CDR2 (germline): SGHRS, YFSETQ. Trimming shortened V by 4 bases and J by 8 bases, and 21 bases separated the two germline ends. CDR3 size: 15 residues. CDR3 residues: CASSPDLGLSNGYTF. In nucleotides, the CDR3 is TGCGCCAGCAGCCCGGACCTAGGACTTTCCAACGGCTACACCTTC.

This clonotype has at least ten counts. For the CDR3, the DNA is TGCGCCAGCAGCTTGGCCGCGGGGCCAAATCAGCCCCAGCATTTT. Its protein product is CASSLAAGPNQPQHF. The chain uses TRBV5-1 and TRBJ1-5; D is possibly TRBD1 (5 bases). Trimming stripped 0 bases from V and 4 bases from J, with 11 bases between. Germline values: CDR1 SGHRS, CDR2 YFSETQ. This CDR3 comprises 15 residues.

This clonotype has ten or more counts. V usage is TRBV9 and J usage is TRBJ1-3, with no clear D. The germline V gene encodes CDR1 SGDLS and CDR2 YYNGEE. The CDR3 sequence is 18 residues long. V lost 5 bases and J lost 4, with 25 bases in between. The CDR3 loop is CASSYRAAVVGGGNTIYF. CDR3 sequence (DNA): TGTGCCAGCAGTTACAGAGCGGCCGTGGTCGGTGGCGGAAACACCATATATTTT.

This clonotype showed up many times. The V call is TRBV7-9, the J call TRBJ2-1; 7 bases match TRBD2. The V and J ends lost 2 bases and 10 bases, in that order; junction bases with no gene match: 11. CDR1 is SEHNR, CDR2 FQNEAQ, per germline (reference sequence). This CDR3 spans 15 amino acids. The CDR3 DNA reads as TGTGCCAGCAGCTTATCCTTGCGCGGGAGCCAGGAGCAGTTCTTC. Amino acid sequence: CASSLSLRGSQEQFF.

At least ten counts were recorded for this clonotype. The CDR3 sequence: CSAGRDNSYNEQFF. In DNA, the CDR3 is TGCAGTGCTGGCCGGGACAACTCCTACAATGAGCAGTTCTTC. The V call is TRBV20-1, the J call TRBJ2-1; weak D call: TRBD1 (6 bases). This CDR3 comprises 14 residues. Trimming removed 5 bases at V and 0 bases at J, with 11 bases between. Germline loops: CDR1 DFQATT, CDR2 SNEGSKA (reference sequence).

This clonotype was seen repeatedly, ten times or more. The chain recombines TRBV20-1 with TRBJ2-7; 14 positions agree with TRBD2. V gave up 6 bases and J gave up 7 bases; unmatched junction bases: 11. The CDR3 has 15 residues. Per the germline V gene, CDR1 is DFQATT and CDR2 is SNEGSKA (reference sequence). CDR3 nucleotides: TGCAGTGCCATGGCGGGACTAGCGGGAGTCGATGAGCAGTACTTC. Protein: CSAMAGLAGVDEQYF.

This clonotype was detected ten times or more. This sequence joins TRBV6-5 and TRBJ2-2; D not certain. V was shortened by 2 bases and J by 5 bases, with 6 bases between the two germline ends. The germline V gene has CDR1 MNHEY and CDR2 SVGAGI. This CDR3 is 13 amino acids long. The CDR3 here is CASSYTETGELFF. CDR3 bases: TGTGCCAGCAGTTACACGGAGACCGGGGAGCTGTTTTTT.

This clonotype appeared many times. This sequence joins TRBV7-2 and TRBJ2-7; tentatively, D is TRBD1 or TRBD2 (7 bases each). CDR3 length equals 15 residues. Germline V gene sequence: CDR1 SGHTA, CDR2 FQGNSA. V lost 2 bases and J 1 base, leaving 12 bases between the germline ends. The CDR3 bases are TGTGCCAGCAGCTTACCAGGGGGGGTTTCCTACGAGCAGTACTTC. Protein sequence: CASSLPGGVSYEQYF.

At least ten counts were recorded for this clonotype. This chain joins TRBV13 and TRBJ2-7; perhaps TRBD1 as D (5 bases). Trimming took 2 bases from V and 3 from J, leaving 11 bases between them. The germline V gene has CDR1 PRHDT and CDR2 FYEKMQ (reference sequence). There are 14 residues in the CDR3. The CDR3 DNA follows: TGTGCCAGCAGCTTACAGGGAAACTACTACGAGCAGTACTTC. Protein product: CASSLQGNYYEQYF. Complete variable domain (other parts from reference TRBV13 and TRBJ2-7): AAGVIQSPRHLIKEKRETATLKCYPIPRHDTVYWYQQGPGQDPQFLISFYEKMQSDKGSIPDRFSAQQFSDYHSELNMSSLELGDSALYFCASSLQGNYYEQYFGPGTRLTVT.

This clonotype has a count of ten or more. The chain joins TRBV6-2 or TRBV6-3 to TRBJ2-2; 10 nucleotides match TRBD2. This CDR3 is 17 amino acids long. Germline CDR1 MNHEY, CDR2 SVGEGT. The V gene end was trimmed by 7 bases and the J gene end by 3 bases; junction bases not matched to a gene: 11. CDR3 DNA: TGTGCCAGCATTAAGGGACCCGGGACTAGCGACACCGGGGAGCTGTTTTTT. It is translated as CASIKGPGTSDTGELFF.

In this sample, this clonotype turned up many times. This sequence joins TRBV6-2 or TRBV6-3 and TRBJ1-1; 7 bases align to TRBD1. V lost 5 bases and J lost 1; bases outside the gene matches: 10. Germline loops: CDR1 MNHEY, CDR2 SVGEGT. The CDR3 sequence is 16 residues long. In nucleotides, the CDR3 is TGTGCCAGCAGTCGACAGGGTTTTGGCCGGAACACTGAAGCTTTCTTT. Translated: CASSRQGFGRNTEAFF.

This clonotype was counted a few times. The V and J genes are TRBV7-7 and TRBJ2-3; D is undetermined. The CDR3 totals 13 residues. V gave up 5 bases and J gave up 7 bases, with 13 bases separating them. Germline CDR1 is SSHAT and CDR2 is FNYEAQ (reference sequence). Written as DNA, the CDR3 is TGTGCCAGCAGCCCCCGGCCAAATCATACGCAGTATTTT. It yields the protein CASSPRPNHTQYF.

This clonotype occurred many times. The chain is built from TRBV20-1 and TRBJ2-7; D is unresolved. Looked up from germline, CDR1 is DFQATT and CDR2 is SNEGSKA (reference sequence). The CDR3 contains 12 residues. Trimming took 0 bases from V and 3 from J, leaving 6 bases between them. The CDR3 bases are TGCAGTGCTAGAGAGGGGAACTACGAGCAGTACTTC. It yields the protein CSAREGNYEQYF.

This clonotype was found a few times. The chain links TRBV20-1 to TRBJ2-5; 14 positions match TRBD2. The CDR3 runs 18 residues. CDR1 and CDR2 (germline): DFQATT, SNEGSKA (reference sequence). J lost 2 bases, V lost 5 bases, and 13 bases had no gene match. The chain's CDR3 is CSARPTSGRAWGQETQYF. The CDR3, as DNA: TGCAGTGCTCGCCCGACTAGCGGGAGGGCCTGGGGTCAAGAGACCCAGTACTTC.

This clonotype was seen at least ten times. V is TRBV12-3 or TRBV12-4 and J is TRBJ1-1; 7 bases agree with TRBD1. The CDR3 contains 13 residues. V dropped 7 bases and J dropped 4; count of bases not matched to a gene: 6. CDR3 in amino acids: CASIWTGPTEAFF. CDR3 sequence (DNA): TGTGCCAGCATCTGGACAGGTCCCACTGAAGCTTTCTTT.

The chain is built from TRBV20-1 and TRBJ1-4, with D possibly TRBD1 on 5 matching bases. Germline V gene data show CDR1 as DFQATT and CDR2 as SNEGSKA (reference sequence). V was pared by 5 bases and J by 8 bases, with 9 bases between. This CDR3 spans 11 amino acids. CDR3 residues: CSALRDEKLFF. In DNA, the CDR3 is TGCAGTGCTCTCAGGGACGAAAAACTGTTTTTT.

There are a few counts of this clonotype. The chain carries TRBV7-9 and TRBJ2-7, with TRBD2 matching over 12 bases. V trimming: 1 base; J trimming: 5 bases; junction bases outside the gene matches: 15. CDR3 length equals 19 residues. Germline CDR1 reads SEHNR; CDR2 reads FQNEAQ (reference sequence). The chain's CDR3 is CASSLGHPSGGGLFDEQYF. Here the CDR3 DNA reads TGTGCCAGCAGCTTAGGGCATCCTAGCGGGGGGGGGTTGTTCGACGAGCAGTACTTC.

In this sample, this clonotype turned up many times. The chain employs TRBV20-1 and TRBJ2-7, with 7 bases that match TRBD1. This CDR3 contains 12 residues. Germline CDR1 is DFQATT and CDR2 is SNEGSKA (reference sequence). J was trimmed by 6 bases and V by 4 bases; bases with no gene match: 6. The CDR3 loop is CSANRQGPEQYF. The CDR3 bases are TGCAGTGCTAACCGACAGGGCCCCGAGCAGTACTTC.